This T cell receptor beta chain was sequenced in a study of blood T cell repertoires in COVID-19. Study at large: Samples taken during acute and convalescent COVID-19 were collected in the United States, Italy and Spain.

CDR1 LNHDA and CDR2 SQIVND come from the germline V gene (reference sequence). There are 15 residues in the CDR3. The V end was cut by 7 bases, the J end by 0 bases, with 15 bases between. The authors' processing: Nucleated cell counts were estimated from reference gene primer amplification. The assay was immunoSEQ multiplex PCR, and TCRdb's table has in-frame clones only and misses some. V, J and clone size were drawn from that table, and D and trimming were deduced from the DNA. The table lists some 330,000 clones, under 85% of them singletons. This sequence was found in a woman between 50 and 59 years old who had recovered from COVID-19. The J gene is TRBJ1-2, the V gene TRBV19, with D possibly TRBD1 on 5 matching bases. Input material: PBMCs or T cells enriched from blood (not recorded which). CDR3 in DNA: TGTGCCAGTATGGGGTTACAGGTTGCTAACTATGGCTACACCTTC. It codes for CASMGLQVANYGYTF.